This T cell receptor beta chain was identified in a study of blood T cell repertoires in COVID-19. Study at large: Acute and convalescent COVID-19 samples came from the United States, Italy and Spain.

CDR3 size: 15 residues. Trimming removed 5 bases at V and 7 bases at J, with 21 bases between. Germline loops: CDR1 SGHTA, CDR2 FQGNSA. Per the original methods: Amplification of reference gene primers was used by the study to estimate nucleated cell counts. Sequencing was performed with immunoSEQ multiplex PCR; in TCRdb, only in-frame clones are kept and a portion is missing. V, J and clone size derive from that table, while D and trimming were established from the DNA sequence. The sample carries fewer than 450,000 clones, about 90% recorded once. This chain links TRBV7-2 with TRBJ2-7, with D tentatively TRBD2 (6 bases). The clonotype originates from a woman between 45 and 60 years old with COVID-19, enrolled during active disease. Sample: peripheral blood. This CDR3 is CASSRVGEAPREQYF. As DNA, the CDR3 is TGTGCCAGCAGCCGCGTGGGGGAGGCCCCTAGAGAGCAGTACTTC. The full variable domain, in which reference TRBV7-2 and TRBJ2-7 provide the parts outside the CDR3, is GAGVSQSPSNKVTEKGKDVELRCDPISGHTALYWYRQSLGQGLEFLIYFQGNSAPDKSGLPSDRFSAERTGGSVSTLTIQRTQQEDSAVYLCASSRVGEAPREQYFGPGTRLTVT.